The rows below give T cell receptor beta chains drawn from one sample of a study of regulatory T cells in long-lasting Graves disease. A single record per CDR3 protein comes from TCRdb applying MiXCR to the multiplex PCR reads. The sample shows 350,000 to 500,000 distinct CDR3 sequences, about 21% of them seen only once. Specimen: peripheral blood mononuclear cells (PBMCs), collected when the disease was refractory, from a patient treated with antithyroid drugs. Every receptor here comes from a female donor with Graves disease. CDR3s include the opening cysteine and the closing phenylalanine or tryptophan. The D gene is left open where the match is weak. Rows give clone size only sometimes, using once, few, many, or a class for an expanded clone.

clone size: NA; V gene: TRBV19; J gene: TRBJ2-2; D gene: NA; CDR3 length: 13; CDR3 DNA: TGTGCCAGTAGGGATTTGTACACCGGGGAGCTGTTTTTT; CDR3 protein: CASRDLYTGELFF
clone size: once; V gene: TRBV7-9; J gene: TRBJ2-2; D gene: TRBD1; CDR3 length: 17; CDR3 DNA: TGTGCCAGCAGCTTAACGGGACAGGGGGCGGAAACCGGGGAGCTGTTTTTT; CDR3 protein: CASSLTGQGAETGELFF
clone size: NA; V gene: TRBV2; J gene: TRBJ2-3; D gene: NA; CDR3 length: 10; CDR3 DNA: TGTGCCAGCAGTGTAGATACGCAGTATTTT; CDR3 protein: CASSVDTQYF
clone size: many; V gene: TRBV27; J gene: TRBJ2-5; D gene: NA; CDR3 length: 16; CDR3 DNA: TGTGCCAGCAGTATCACTACAGGGATGGCCCAAGAGACCCAGTACTTC; CDR3 protein: CASSITTGMAQETQYF
clone size: many; V gene: TRBV6-1; J gene: TRBJ1-1; D gene: TRBD1; CDR3 length: 15; CDR3 DNA: TGTGCCAGCAGGGTCGGACAGGGGGTGAACACTGAAGCTTTCTTT; CDR3 protein: CASRVGQGVNTEAFF
clone size: many; V gene: TRBV29-1; J gene: TRBJ1-1; D gene: TRBD1; CDR3 length: 12; CDR3 DNA: TGCAGCGTCGGACAGGCGAACACTGAAGCTTTCTTT; CDR3 protein: CSVGQANTEAFF
clone size: NA; V gene: TRBV11-3; J gene: TRBJ2-1; D gene: TRBD1; CDR3 length: 15; CDR3 DNA: TGTGCCAGCAGCAGAGCCGGGACAGAAACTTTGGTGCAGTTCTTC; CDR3 protein: CASSRAGTETLVQFF
clone size: many; V gene: TRBV18; J gene: TRBJ2-5; D gene: TRBD2; CDR3 length: 14; CDR3 DNA: TGTGCCAGCTCGCTAGCGGGAGGGGAAGAGACCCAGTACTTC; CDR3 protein: CASSLAGGEETQYF
clone size: many; V gene: TRBV29-1; J gene: TRBJ2-5; D gene: NA; CDR3 length: 14; CDR3 DNA: TGCAGCGGTATCTCAGGGGCCGGAAAAGAGACCCAGTACTTC; CDR3 protein: CSGISGAGKETQYF
clone size: NA; V gene: TRBV7-9; J gene: TRBJ2-4; D gene: NA; CDR3 length: 15; CDR3 DNA: TGTGCCAGCAGCCAAACAGGGTCGGGCAAAAACATTCAGTACTTC; CDR3 protein: CASSQTGSGKNIQYF
clone size: few; V gene: TRBV6-4; J gene: TRBJ1-2; D gene: NA; CDR3 length: 11; CDR3 DNA: TGTGCCAGCAGTTACTCGGGCATCTACACCTTC; CDR3 protein: CASSYSGIYTF
clone size: many; V gene: TRBV19; J gene: TRBJ2-7; D gene: NA; CDR3 length: 13; CDR3 DNA: TGTGCCAGTAGTAACACCCTGACCTACGAGCAGTACTTC; CDR3 protein: CASSNTLTYEQYF
clone size: many; V gene: TRBV27; J gene: TRBJ1-1; D gene: NA; CDR3 length: 13; CDR3 DNA: TGTGCCAGCAGTTTATTGGGCTCCTCTGAAGCTTTCTTT; CDR3 protein: CASSLLGSSEAFF
clone size: NA; V gene: TRBV7-3; J gene: TRBJ2-2; D gene: NA; CDR3 length: 16; CDR3 DNA: TGTGCCAGCAGACAATGGGGCGCTAATTGGTCCGGGGAGCTGTTTTTT; CDR3 protein: CASRQWGANWSGELFF
clone size: many; V gene: TRBV7-3; J gene: TRBJ2-1; D gene: TRBD1; CDR3 length: 13; CDR3 DNA: TGTGCCAGCAGCTTACTCCCAGGGGGTGAGCAGTTCTTC; CDR3 protein: CASSLLPGGEQFF
clone size: NA; V gene: TRBV20-1; J gene: TRBJ2-7; D gene: TRBD2; CDR3 length: 16; CDR3 DNA: TGCAGTGCTTATGGGCAAGGAGACAGCGGGACCTACGAGCAGTACTTC; CDR3 protein: CSAYGQGDSGTYEQYF
clone size: few; V gene: TRBV29-1; J gene: TRBJ1-2; D gene: TRBD1; CDR3 length: 13; CDR3 DNA: TGCAGCGTTGTCGGACAGGGGACTTATGGCTACACCTTC; CDR3 protein: CSVVGQGTYGYTF
clone size: few; V gene: TRBV3-1; J gene: TRBJ1-2; D gene: TRBD1; CDR3 length: 13; CDR3 DNA: TGTGCCAGCAGCCATCGGGACAGGAATGGCTACACCTTC; CDR3 protein: CASSHRDRNGYTF
clone size: few; V gene: TRBV19; J gene: TRBJ2-2; D gene: NA; CDR3 length: 14; CDR3 DNA: TGTGCCAGTAGTTCGGCCCCGACCACCGGGGAGCTGTTTTTT; CDR3 protein: CASSSAPTTGELFF
clone size: many; V gene: TRBV28; J gene: TRBJ1-4; D gene: NA; CDR3 length: 13; CDR3 DNA: TGTGCCAGCGGGTTGACCCGGAATGAAAAACTGTTTTTT; CDR3 protein: CASGLTRNEKLFF
clone size: NA; V gene: TRBV4-1; J gene: TRBJ1-1; D gene: NA; CDR3 length: 17; CDR3 DNA: TGCGCCAGCAGCCAAAACAGAGGCCTAAGTTTGAACACTGAAGCTTTCTTT; CDR3 protein: CASSQNRGLSLNTEAFF
clone size: many; V gene: TRBV6-9; J gene: TRBJ2-5; D gene: NA; CDR3 length: 14; CDR3 DNA: TGTGCCAGCAGTTACGGGACTTTTGGAGAGACCCAGTACTTC; CDR3 protein: CASSYGTFGETQYF
clone size: NA; V gene: TRBV28; J gene: TRBJ2-5; D gene: TRBD1; CDR3 length: 15; CDR3 DNA: TGTGCCAGCAGCCCTCGGGGACAGGGTCAAGAGACCCAGTACTTC; CDR3 protein: CASSPRGQGQETQYF
clone size: many; V gene: TRBV28; J gene: TRBJ2-2; D gene: NA; CDR3 length: 14; CDR3 DNA: TGTGCCACCCCGGTCGGGGCGAACACCGGGGAGCTGTTTTTT; CDR3 protein: CATPVGANTGELFF
clone size: few; V gene: TRBV12-5; J gene: TRBJ2-2; D gene: NA; CDR3 length: 14; CDR3 DNA: TGTGCTAGCTCCTCTGAGGCGAACACCGGGGAGCTGTTTTTT; CDR3 protein: CASSSEANTGELFF
clone size: NA; V gene: TRBV5-4; J gene: TRBJ1-2; D gene: TRBD1; CDR3 length: 14; CDR3 DNA: TGTGCCAGCAGCCTCACCGGGACAGGGGAAGGCTACGCCTTC; CDR3 protein: CASSLTGTGEGYAF
clone size: NA; V gene: TRBV7-9; J gene: TRBJ1-5; D gene: NA; CDR3 length: 12; CDR3 DNA: TGTGCCAGCAGTCAAACAGGTCAGCCCCAGCATTTT; CDR3 protein: CASSQTGQPQHF
clone size: many; V gene: TRBV20-1; J gene: TRBJ1-1; D gene: NA; CDR3 length: 13; CDR3 DNA: TGCAGACTTAAGGGACACCTGAACACTGAAGCTTTCTTT; CDR3 protein: CRLKGHLNTEAFF
clone size: many; V gene: TRBV6-2/TRBV6-3; J gene: TRBJ1-1; D gene: NA; CDR3 length: 14; CDR3 DNA: TGTGCCAGCAGGTCCTACAGGGAAAACACTGAAGCTTTCTTT; CDR3 protein: CASRSYRENTEAFF
clone size: NA; V gene: TRBV20-1; J gene: TRBJ2-1; D gene: TRBD2; CDR3 length: 14; CDR3 DNA: TGCAGTGCTCTGACTAGCGGGAGGGCCTGGGAGCAGTTCTTC; CDR3 protein: CSALTSGRAWEQFF
clone size: many; V gene: TRBV7-9; J gene: TRBJ2-7; D gene: NA; CDR3 length: 13; CDR3 DNA: TGTGCCAGCAGCTTAGCCAGCCAATACGAGCAGTACTTC; CDR3 protein: CASSLASQYEQYF
clone size: many; V gene: TRBV2; J gene: TRBJ2-5; D gene: TRBD2; CDR3 length: 16; CDR3 DNA: TGTGCCAGCAGTCCCGGGACTAGCGGGAGTGCAGAGACCCAGTACTTC; CDR3 protein: CASSPGTSGSAETQYF
clone size: many; V gene: TRBV10-2; J gene: TRBJ2-7; D gene: NA; CDR3 length: 13; CDR3 DNA: TGCGCCAGCGGGGGGCTGGTGGTGTACGAGCAGTACTTC; CDR3 protein: CASGGLVVYEQYF